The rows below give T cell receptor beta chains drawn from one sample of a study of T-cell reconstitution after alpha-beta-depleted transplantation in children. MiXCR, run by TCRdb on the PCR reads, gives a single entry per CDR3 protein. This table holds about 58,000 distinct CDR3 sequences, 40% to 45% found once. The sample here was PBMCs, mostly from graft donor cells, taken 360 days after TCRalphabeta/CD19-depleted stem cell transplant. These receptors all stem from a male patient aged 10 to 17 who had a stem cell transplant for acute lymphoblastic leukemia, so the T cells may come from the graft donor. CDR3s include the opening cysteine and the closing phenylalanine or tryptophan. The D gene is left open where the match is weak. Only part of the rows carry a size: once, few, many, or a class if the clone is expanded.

CDR3 DNA: TGTGCCAGCAGTTTTACAGGGAACGAGCAGTACTTC
CDR3 protein: CASSFTGNEQYF
D gene: .
clone size: few
V gene: TRBV12-3/TRBV12-4
J gene: TRBJ2-7

CDR3 DNA: TGCGCCAGCAGCTTGGCCTTAAAACAGGGGTGGGACAATGAGCAGTTCTTC
CDR3 protein: CASSLALKQGWDNEQFF
D gene: TRBD1
clone size: .
V gene: TRBV5-1
J gene: TRBJ2-1

CDR3 DNA: TGTGCCAGCAGTCTGACAGGGCTCAACACCGGGGAGCTGTTTTTT
CDR3 protein: CASSLTGLNTGELFF
D gene: TRBD1
clone size: .
V gene: TRBV28
J gene: TRBJ2-2

CDR3 DNA: TGTGCCAGCAGCCAAAGGACAGGGGGCGGGGAGACTGAAGCTTTCTTT
CDR3 protein: CASSQRTGGGETEAFF
D gene: TRBD1
clone size: .
V gene: TRBV3-1
J gene: TRBJ1-1

CDR3 DNA: TGCAGTGCCTACTTTCTCCGGGACCGAGATCACAAAAATACGCAGTATTTT
CDR3 protein: CSAYFLRDRDHKNTQYF
D gene: .
clone size: few
V gene: TRBV20-1
J gene: TRBJ2-3

CDR3 DNA: TGTGCCAGCAGCGTAGCGGGGACTAAAAGGGACGAGCAGTACTTC
CDR3 protein: CASSVAGTKRDEQYF
D gene: TRBD2
clone size: .
V gene: TRBV9
J gene: TRBJ2-7

CDR3 DNA: TGTGCCAGCAGTCCCCCTCAGGGAATTAACACTGAAGCTTTCTTT
CDR3 protein: CASSPPQGINTEAFF
D gene: .
clone size: .
V gene: TRBV12-3/TRBV12-4
J gene: TRBJ1-1

CDR3 DNA: TGTGCCAGCAGGGCCCGCGACACCGGGGAGCTGTTTTTT
CDR3 protein: CASRARDTGELFF
D gene: .
clone size: .
V gene: TRBV6-2/TRBV6-3
J gene: TRBJ2-2

CDR3 DNA: TGTGCCAGCAGTGAAAGGGTAGCGGCCATCTACAATGAGCAGTTCTTC
CDR3 protein: CASSERVAAIYNEQFF
D gene: .
clone size: few
V gene: TRBV2
J gene: TRBJ2-1

CDR3 DNA: TGTGCCAGCAGGACTCTCGGGCAGTTCTTC
CDR3 protein: CASRTLGQFF
D gene: .
clone size: .
V gene: TRBV2
J gene: TRBJ2-1

CDR3 DNA: TGTGCCAGCAGCTTTACAGGGACGACAGATACGCAGTATTTT
CDR3 protein: CASSFTGTTDTQYF
D gene: .
clone size: few
V gene: TRBV11-2
J gene: TRBJ2-3

CDR3 DNA: TGCAGCGCTGGCGGGGGCTTCTCGTACAATGAGCAGTTCTTC
CDR3 protein: CSAGGGFSYNEQFF
D gene: .
clone size: .
V gene: TRBV29-1
J gene: TRBJ2-1

CDR3 DNA: TGTGCCAGCAGCCCCCATCGCAAGGACCCGAACACTGAAGCTTTCTTT
CDR3 protein: CASSPHRKDPNTEAFF
D gene: .
clone size: .
V gene: TRBV3-1
J gene: TRBJ1-1

CDR3 DNA: TGTGCCAGCAAAGGAGCGAACACTGAAGCTTTCTTT
CDR3 protein: CASKGANTEAFF
D gene: .
clone size: .
V gene: TRBV12-3/TRBV12-4
J gene: TRBJ1-1

CDR3 DNA: TGTGCCAGCAGTCGCCGTGGGGATACGCAGTATTTT
CDR3 protein: CASSRRGDTQYF
D gene: .
clone size: few
V gene: TRBV12-3/TRBV12-4
J gene: TRBJ2-3

CDR3 DNA: TGCGCCAGCAGCTCCTCCACCCCAGGAATTGGATCTGGAAACACCATATATTTT
CDR3 protein: CASSSSTPGIGSGNTIYF
D gene: .
clone size: few
V gene: TRBV5-1
J gene: TRBJ1-3

CDR3 DNA: TGTGCCAGCAGCCCAGGGCGTTGGCACGGAGGTACAGATACGCAGTATTTT
CDR3 protein: CASSPGRWHGGTDTQYF
D gene: .
clone size: few
V gene: TRBV7-2
J gene: TRBJ2-3